This T cell receptor (beta chain) was sequenced for a study of radiation and T cells in renal cell carcinoma (dated by TCRdb to 2019 to 2021). For context, the study as a whole: In total, some 52 samples underwent TCR beta sequencing: about 25 tumors plus 27 peripheral blood samples. Across all 50 or so samples, 4,016,671 unique CDR3 nucleotide sequences, encoding approximately 2.5 million unique CDR3 amino acid sequences, were identified. The full study reports these points: Compared with control tumors, irradiated tumors had a greater number of dominant CDR3 motifs, and those motifs took up a bigger portion of the repertoire. Irradiated tumors showed higher TCR clonality than controls, with the top 100 clonotypes averaging about 50% of the repertoire versus about 45% in nephrectomy-only tumors. Because only small tumor regions of 0.8 to 1 g were available, the study did not capture intratumoral heterogeneity. Effects of radiation dose or scheduling on the TCR repertoire could not be addressed with the single-armed trial design.

TCR beta libraries were generated from genomic DNA with the immunoSEQ kit, following the manufacturer's recommendations. For library preparation, a first multiplex PCR was performed with proprietary primers, followed by a second PCR in which unique barcodes were added, and bead cleanups were performed after each round. A kit-provided positive control reaction and a negative control reaction were included in every sample batch. The final libraries underwent checking on an Agilent 4200 TapeStation D1000 ScreenTape, volumetric pooling, and quantification by qPCR. Sequencing ran on an Illumina NextSeq500 with a MidOutput 150-cycle cartridge, using 156 Read1 and 15 Index1 cycles with kit custom primers. The pooled library was loaded at 1.0 pM with a roughly 20% PhiX control spike-in. On the study's bioinformatics: The vendor-processed data were analyzed in R, and a clonotype was defined as all T cells that share the same CDR3 nucleotide sequence. In the clone abundance analyses, frequencies in each sample were normalized to that sample's 10,000 most abundant clones. Public T cell clones, averaging fewer than five per sample, were removed before analysis. Dominant motif analysis used ImmunoMap with the PAM10 matrix, gap penalty 30 and homology threshold 0.3; motifs with cumulative frequency at least 0.01 counted as dominant. This immuneACCESS table, as held by TCRdb, lists in-frame sequences with V and J called but not all clones. Of the missing ones, under half trace to an unresolved V gene in checked studies; the others have no known cause. V and J calls and clone size are those listed in that table; D and trimming were worked out from the DNA. The sample yields about 7,900 clones; less than 65% were counted once. The ten most abundant clones make up almost 40% of the sample.

With respect to this clone: What this receptor recognizes is not known. Nothing much larger sits one base from this clone, and base qualities are not available.

The time point label for this specimen denotes: tumor resected at nephrectomy. According to the study, the label for this sample's treatment or condition signals: treatment-naive control, cytoreductive nephrectomy. The control tumors were taken from treatment-naive renal cell carcinoma patients who had cytoreductive nephrectomy with no earlier radiation. All patients had renal cell carcinoma with clear cell pathology. Control tumors used for TCR sequencing were obtained from a handful of females and approximately eleven males (median age approximately 50 years, range about 40 to 85) and were resected from about 2010 to 2015. The tumors were dissociated mechanically, digested with collagenase/hyaluronidase at 37 degrees C, processed in gentleMACS C tubes, and kept in liquid nitrogen. Genomic DNA for TCR sequencing was prepared using the QIAamp DNA Blood Mini Kit (Qiagen). Samples were included in the analyses only if all quality control checks were passed.

Spanning cysteine to phenylalanine, the CDR3 consists of 21 amino acids. Left in the record is the CDR3 DNA by itself, 63 bases read in frame from the first base. V lost 3 bases and J lost 0 bases, and the count of bases not matched to a germline gene is 19. CDR1 and CDR2 (KGHSH, LQKENI) derive from the germline V gene. Sequencing used tumor tissue, obtained from a patient whose treatment was nephrectomy without radiotherapy. The rearrangement combines TRBV18 with TRBJ2-7; 11 bases in between match TRBD1. The clonotype originates from a woman aged 70-85 years with renal cell carcinoma. The CDR3 loop reads CASSPNRGQGAPGRDSYEQYF. The bases are TGTGCCAGCTCACCGAACCGTGGACAGGGGGCGCCGGGACGAGACTCCTACGAGCAGTACTTC.